Here is one TCR beta chain with its context. The antigen is undetermined. These data belong to a study of T-cell memory formation after mild COVID-19. Overall study: The two donors had largely donor-specific TCR clusters. Study-wide points: For second-wave clones that peaked at day 37, SARS-CoV-2 specificity went unverified. Whereas later expanders leaned CD4+, clones contracting day 15 to 85 showed a balanced CD4/CD8 makeup. CD4+ contracting clones were found mainly in CM and EM, and CD8+ ones in EMRA.

Using its own MiXCR run on the 5' RACE reads, TCRdb lists one record per CDR3 protein. This table holds around 450,000 distinct CDR3 sequences, 15% to 25% found once. This sequence was found in an adult woman who had mild COVID-19 (a few samples of this study predate the infection). Cell type and time point are not known. Sequences were obtained from PBMCs or a T cell subset sorted from them (not recorded which).

CDR3 sequence reads: CAWSRGALANYGYTF. The CDR3 nucleotides are TGTGCCTGGAGTCGTGGCGCATTGGCCAACTATGGCTACACCTTC. V gene TRBV30 combines with J gene TRBJ1-2, with unresolved D. V gave up 2 bases and J gave up 2 bases, with 15 bases separating them. The CDR3 sequence is 15 residues long. Germline V lookup: CDR1 GTSNPN, CDR2 SVGIG (reference sequence). Combining the CDR3 with reference TRBV30 and TRBJ1-2 gives the whole variable domain SQTIHQWPATLVQPVGSPLSLECTVEGTSNPNLYWYRQAAGRGLQLLFYSVGIGQISSEVPQNLSASRPQDRQFILSSKKLLLSDSGFYLCAWSRGALANYGYTFGSGTRLTVV.